A single sample gave rise to the 30 T cell receptor beta chains below, sequenced in a study of T-cell reconstitution after alpha-beta-depleted transplantation in children. Unique molecular identifiers featured in how the TCRbeta library was prepared. MiXCR, run by TCRdb on the PCR reads, gives a single entry per CDR3 protein. The sample lists 150,000 to 200,000 distinct CDR3 sequences; 11% were seen once. Material: PBMCs, obtained before TCRalphabeta/CD19-depleted stem cell transplant. These receptor sequences come from a boy aged 2-15 years with acute myeloid leukemia, due to receive a stem cell transplant.

This clonotype was recorded at least ten times. This sequence joins TRBV20-1 and TRBJ2-3; no reliable D call. V lost 1 base to trimming and J lost 2 bases, with 4 bases between them. This CDR3 is built from 12 residues. Per germline, CDR1 DFQATT and CDR2 SNEGSKA (reference sequence). The CDR3 spells CSARGLTDTQYF. The CDR3 nucleotides are TGCAGTGCTAGAGGGCTCACAGATACGCAGTATTTT.

This clonotype occurred many times. Sequence at one end of the junction differs from germline and may be a read error. V usage is TRBV5-1 and J usage is TRBJ1-1; a weak D match, TRBD1 (6 bases). The CDR3 has 15 amino acids. Germline V gives CDR1 SGHRS, CDR2 YFSETQ. CDR3 DNA sequence: TGCGCCAGCAGCGTGGAAGGGGGGGGGAACGCTGAAGCTTTCTTT. It codes for CASSVEGGGNAEAFF. The complete variable domain, with remaining parts taken from reference TRBV5-1 and TRBJ1-1, reads KAGVTQTPRYLIKTRGQQVTLSCSPISGHRSVSWYQQTPGQGLQFLFEYFSETQRNKGNFPGRFSGRQFSNSRSEMNVSTLELGDSALYLCASSVEGGGNAEAFFGQGTRLTVV.

Remarks on this clonotype: A much larger clone differs by one base, so this may be a read error. The chain employs TRBV7-8 and TRBJ2-7; 8 bases map to TRBD2. Looked up from germline, CDR1 is SGHVS and CDR2 is FQNEAQ. The CDR3 extends over 15 amino acids. The CDR3 sequence is CASSLGAGDSFEQYV. CDR3 DNA: TGTGCCAGCAGCTTAGGAGCGGGGGACTCCTTCGAGCAGTACGTC.

This clonotype appeared many times. This chain connects TRBV27 to TRBJ2-2, with D possibly being TRBD1 (6 bases). This CDR3 has 18 amino acids. V shed 4 bases and J shed 7 bases, with 25 bases lying between them. CDR1 and CDR2 from the germline V gene are MNHEY and SMNVEV (reference sequence). The chain's CDR3 is CASSSFDRFSERNGELFF. In nucleotides, the CDR3 is TGTGCCAGCAGTTCCTTCGACAGGTTCAGCGAACGAAACGGGGAGCTGTTTTTT.

This clonotype was counted ten times or more. The chain has TRBV3-1 and TRBJ1-6, with 7 nucleotides matching TRBD1. This CDR3 comprises 15 residues. Unmatched junction bases numbered 3, after V lost 3 bases and J lost 4 bases. Germline V gene lookup returns CDR1 LGHDT and CDR2 YNNKEL (reference sequence). The CDR3 spells CASSQKTGYNSPLHF. The DNA of the CDR3 is TGTGCCAGCAGCCAGAAGACAGGGTATAATTCACCCCTCCACTTT.

This clonotype was recorded many times. The junction and the germline gene differ at one end; a read error may be behind it. V and J are TRBV20-1 and TRBJ2-3; TRBD2 matches at 7 bases. Germline CDR1 and CDR2: DFQATT and SNEGSKA (reference sequence). The CDR3 is made up of 9 amino acids. CDR3 loop: CSARGTRDF. DNA for the CDR3: TGCAGTGCTAGAGGGACTAGGGATTTT.

At least ten counts were recorded for this clonotype. V gene TRBV2 combines with J gene TRBJ2-3; 8 bases align to TRBD2. V was clipped by 3 bases and J by 3 bases; unmatched bases: 14. The CDR3 runs 18 residues. Germline CDR1 reads SNHLY; CDR2 reads FYNNEI. Written as DNA, the CDR3 is TGTGCCAGCAGTGACGTTAGGCGGGGACTAGTGAGGACAGATACGCAGTATTTT. Its translation: CASSDVRRGLVRTDTQYF.

This clonotype was counted ten times or more. V and J are TRBV10-3 and TRBJ2-1; D possibly uses TRBD1 or TRBD2 (6 bases each). The CDR3 consists of 15 residues. With 2 bases removed from V and 8 bases from J, the gap between germline ends came to 16 bases. Germline CDR1 is ENHRY and CDR2 is SYGVKD. CDR3 loop: CAISERGAGEDEQFF. The CDR3 DNA reads as TGTGCCATCAGTGAGCGGGGTGCAGGGGAGGATGAGCAGTTCTTC.

The chain couples TRBV11-2 to TRBJ1-1; D is possibly TRBD1 (6 bases). Germline V CDR1 and CDR2: SGHAT, FQNNGV. V was cut by 5 bases and J by 0 bases, with 25 bases left in between. CDR3 length: 19 residues. Here the CDR3 DNA reads TGTGCCAGCAGCCATGGGGGGCGCGGGACACTGATTATGAACACTGAAGCTTTCTTT. Its translation is CASSHGGRGTLIMNTEAFF. Drawing the rest from reference TRBV11-2 and TRBJ1-1, the complete variable domain is EAGVAQSPRYKIIEKRQSVAFWCNPISGHATLYWYQQILGQGPKLLIQFQNNGVVDDSQLPKDRFSAERLKGVDSTLKIQPAKLEDSAVYLCASSHGGRGTLIMNTEAFFGQGTRLTVV.

This clonotype was seen repeatedly, ten times or more. The genes are TRBV6-1 and TRBJ1-3; D perhaps matches TRBD1 (6 bases). The CDR3 covers 14 residues. Germline assignment: CDR1 MNHNS and CDR2 SASEGT. V was clipped by 9 bases and J by 3 bases, with 15 bases between them. CDR3: CASREGGDGNTIYF. The CDR3 bases are TGTGCCAGTAGGGAGGGGGGCGATGGAAACACCATATATTTT.

The sample holds many counts of this clonotype. This rearrangement joins TRBV4-1 to TRBJ1-3, with unresolved D. The CDR3 spans 16 residues. Germline values: CDR1 MGHRA, CDR2 YSYEKL. The V end lost 2 bases, the J end lost 1 base, and 12 bases lay between the germline ends. The CDR3 nucleotides are TGCGCCAGCAGCCAAATCGGGGTTGAGTCTGGAAACACCATATATTTT. Residues: CASSQIGVESGNTIYF.

At least ten counts were recorded for this clonotype. This chain uses TRBV29-1 with TRBJ2-3, with D possibly called TRBD1 or TRBD2 (5 bases each). The V end lost 6 bases, the J end lost 4 bases, and 23 bases lay between the germline ends. This CDR3 has 16 amino acids. CDR1 is SQVTM and CDR2 is ANQGSEA in the germline V gene. Here the CDR3 reads CSVDGDPYLGPDTQYF. CDR3 nucleotide sequence: TGCAGCGTCGACGGGGACCCATATCTAGGGCCAGATACGCAGTATTTT.

In this sample, this clonotype turned up many times. The chain combines TRBV5-1 with TRBJ2-2, with 12 positions matching TRBD1. This CDR3 has 15 residues. With 3 bases clipped from V and 9 bases from J, the junction kept 6 bases outside the gene matches. Per germline, CDR1 SGHRS and CDR2 YFSETQ. The CDR3 reads CASSSGTGGFRELFF. The CDR3 nucleotides read TGCGCCAGCAGCTCAGGGACAGGGGGCTTTCGGGAGCTGTTTTTT.

This clonotype has at least ten counts. The chain employs TRBV3-1 and TRBJ1-3, with D possibly TRBD1 on 5 matching bases. With 3 bases removed from V and 1 base from J, the gap between germline ends came to 13 bases. The CDR3 loop spans 16 amino acids. Germline CDR1 LGHDT, CDR2 YNNKEL (reference sequence). The CDR3 DNA reads as TGTGCCAGCAGCCAGATTGGAGGGGCATCTGGAAACACCATATATTTT. Protein product: CASSQIGGASGNTIYF.

This clonotype was seen at least ten times. The V and J genes are TRBV10-3 and TRBJ1-5; TRBD1 matches at 12 bases. There are 16 residues in the CDR3. Per the germline V gene, CDR1 is ENHRY and CDR2 is SYGVKD. Trimming removed 3 bases from V and 6 bases from J; junction bases left unmatched: 6. The CDR3 region is CAISDRDRGQAQPQHF. CDR3 DNA sequence: TGTGCCATCAGTGACCGGGACAGGGGGCAAGCTCAGCCCCAGCATTTT.

This clonotype was detected many times. V is TRBV20-1 and J is TRBJ1-5, with 7 bases that match TRBD1. Looked up from germline, CDR1 is DFQATT and CDR2 is SNEGSKA (reference sequence). The J segment lost 2 bases and the V segment lost 2 bases, leaving 6 bases of the junction unmatched. CDR3 length: 15 amino acids. CDR3 sequence reads: CSARRQGSGNQPQHF. CDR3 nucleotides: TGCAGTGCTAGAAGACAGGGTTCGGGCAATCAGCCCCAGCATTTT.

Notes on this clonotype: One base away lies a much larger clone, so this may be a sequencing read error. The V and J genes are TRBV13 and TRBJ2-7, with TRBD2 matching 8 bases. This CDR3 is 16 amino acids long. V gave up 4 bases and J gave up 4 bases; unmatched junction bases: 12. Germline lookup yields CDR1 PRHDT and CDR2 FYEKMQ (reference sequence). CDR3 residues: CASSSAPGLEGYEQYV. CDR3 sequence (DNA): TGTGCCAGCAGCTCGGCTCCGGGACTAGAAGGGTACGAGCAGTACGTC.

This clonotype was seen at least ten times. The chain couples TRBV10-2 to TRBJ1-2, with D maybe TRBD1 (6 bases). CDR3 length: 14 amino acids. Trimming took off 1 base at V and 3 bases at J, with 9 bases between the two ends. Germline assignment: CDR1 WSHSY and CDR2 SAAADI. CDR3 residues: CASSEYREDYGYTF. CDR3 nucleotide sequence: TGCGCCAGCAGTGAGTACAGGGAGGACTATGGCTACACCTTC.

As for this clonotype: A much more abundant neighbour one base away suggests this may be a read error. The V gene is TRBV13, the J gene TRBJ1-1; D is perhaps TRBD1 (5 bases). The CDR3 contains 13 residues. Germline CDR1 reads PRHDT; CDR2 reads FYEKMQ (reference sequence). CDR3 bases: TGTACCAGCAGCTCCCCCGGGACGGCTGAAGCTTTCTTT. Its protein is CTSSSPGTAEAFF.

This clonotype was observed many times. The chain combines TRBV5-1 with TRBJ2-7; 11 nucleotides align to TRBD2. The CDR3 extends over 15 amino acids. V was pared by 4 bases and J by 3 bases, with 6 bases of the junction left unmatched. Germline V gene sequence: CDR1 SGHRS, CDR2 YFSETQ. CDR3 DNA: TGCGCCAGCAGCCCATCTAGCGGGGGGAACTACGAGCAGTACTTC. It encodes CASSPSSGGNYEQYF.

This clonotype has a count of ten or more. The gene calls are TRBV6-1 and TRBJ1-2, with TRBD1 identical over 9 bases. Germline trimming cut 6 bases from V and 7 bases from J; bases unmatched to any gene: 6. Germline loops: CDR1 MNHNS, CDR2 SASEGT. The CDR3 is 13 amino acids. The CDR3: CASSPDRGGGYTF. DNA of the CDR3: TGTGCCAGCAGCCCGGACAGGGGAGGTGGCTACACCTTC.

At least ten counts were recorded for this clonotype. The V call is TRBV6-5, the J call TRBJ2-1, with 11 bases matching TRBD2. V lost 0 bases and J lost 3; bases outside the gene matches: 1. The CDR3 runs to 16 residues. Germline V gene data show CDR1 as MNHEY and CDR2 as SVGAGI. The CDR3: CASSYSSGRVYNEQFF. The CDR3 bases are TGTGCCAGCAGTTACTCTAGCGGGAGGGTCTACAATGAGCAGTTCTTC.

This clonotype was detected ten times or more. This rearrangement joins TRBV5-1 to TRBJ2-2; D perhaps matches TRBD1 (5 bases). The germline gives CDR1 SGHRS, CDR2 YFSETQ. The CDR3 spans 15 residues. V was clipped by 5 bases and J by 0 bases, with 11 bases between them. CDR3: CASSNRPPNTGELFF. The CDR3 DNA reads as TGCGCCAGCAGTAACAGGCCACCGAACACCGGGGAGCTGTTTTTT.

This clonotype was counted ten times or more. The V call is TRBV7-8, the J call TRBJ1-1, with TRBD1 matching 11 bases. This CDR3 contains 17 residues. Germline CDR1 is SGHVS and CDR2 is FQNEAQ. V lost 1 base, J lost 3 bases, and 7 bases stayed unmatched. DNA of the CDR3: TGTGCCAGCAGCTTAGGTTTTTGGGGACAGGGGGACACTGAAGCTTTCTTT. Its translation is CASSLGFWGQGDTEAFF.

A few counts support this clonotype. The chain couples TRBV6-1 to TRBJ1-3; D unclear. The V end lost 6 bases, the J end lost 3 bases, and 21 bases lay between the germline ends. The CDR3 totals 17 residues. The V gene's germline CDR1 is MNHNS and CDR2 SASEGT. CDR3 DNA sequence: TGTGCCAGCAGCCCACTTCGGGATCCAGGAGATGGAAACACCATATATTTT. It encodes CASSPLRDPGDGNTIYF.

Note on this clonotype: One base away lies a much larger clone, so this may be a sequencing read error. The V gene is TRBV4-1, the J gene TRBJ1-2; 10 nucleotides agree with TRBD1. The CDR3 length is 14 residues. Germline V gene data show CDR1 as MGHRA and CDR2 as YSYEKL. The CDR3 loop is CASRPIGTGDGDTF. The DNA of the CDR3 is TGCGCCAGCAGACCAATCGGGACAGGGGATGGCGACACCTTC.

This clonotype appeared many times. The V call is TRBV20-1, the J call TRBJ2-6; D gene uncertain. The CDR3 extends over 13 amino acids. Trimming took off 3 bases at V and 0 bases at J, with 3 bases between the two ends. The V gene's germline CDR1 is DFQATT and CDR2 SNEGSKA (reference sequence). The CDR3 loop reads CSASSSGANVLTF. The CDR3 coding sequence is TGCAGTGCTAGTTCCTCTGGGGCCAACGTCCTGACTTTC.

In this sample, this clonotype turned up many times. J is TRBJ2-3 and V is TRBV5-1; TRBD2 matches at 8 bases. The CDR3 is made up of 15 amino acids. CDR1 and CDR2 from the germline V gene are SGHRS and YFSETQ. Trimming cost V 0 bases and J 1 base; bases outside gene matches: 1. The CDR3 nucleotides are TGCGCCAGCAGCTTGGTTAGCGGGGGCACAGATACGCAGTATTTT. It yields the protein CASSLVSGGTDTQYF.

This clonotype was seen repeatedly, ten times or more. This chain joins TRBV20-1 and TRBJ2-2; a weak D match, TRBD2 (5 bases). This CDR3 is 15 amino acids long. In germline, CDR1 is DFQATT, CDR2 SNEGSKA (reference sequence). The germline V and J ends were trimmed by 5 bases and 0 bases, with 13 bases remaining between them. CDR3 residues: CSASKAVTNTGELFF. The CDR3 DNA reads TGCAGTGCTTCTAAAGCGGTAACGAACACCGGGGAGCTGTTTTTT.

This clonotype was counted ten times or more. Relative to the germline gene, one junction end is altered; a read error may explain this. This chain joins TRBV20-1 and TRBJ1-2, with D perhaps TRBD1 (6 bases). Germline V CDR1 and CDR2: DFQATT, SNEGSKA (reference sequence). This CDR3 is 13 amino acids long. Here the CDR3 reads CSAWGAANYGYTF. DNA of the CDR3: TGTAGTGCCTGGGGGGCAGCTAACTATGGCTACACCTTC.